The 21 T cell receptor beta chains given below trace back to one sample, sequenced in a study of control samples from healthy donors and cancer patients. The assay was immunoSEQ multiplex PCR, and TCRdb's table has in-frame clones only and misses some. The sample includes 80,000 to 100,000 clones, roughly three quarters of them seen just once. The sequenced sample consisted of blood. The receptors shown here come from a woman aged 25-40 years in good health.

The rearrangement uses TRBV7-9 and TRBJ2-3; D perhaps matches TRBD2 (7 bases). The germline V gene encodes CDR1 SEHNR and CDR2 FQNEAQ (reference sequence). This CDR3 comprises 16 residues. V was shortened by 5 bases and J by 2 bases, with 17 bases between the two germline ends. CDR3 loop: CASSMRSGGHTDTQYF. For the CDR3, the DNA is TGTGCCAGCAGCATGAGGTCGGGGGGCCACACAGATACGCAGTATTTT.

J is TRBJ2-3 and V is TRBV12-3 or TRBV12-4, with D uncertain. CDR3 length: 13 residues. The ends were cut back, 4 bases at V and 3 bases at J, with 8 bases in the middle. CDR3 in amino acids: CASSSSYTDTQYF. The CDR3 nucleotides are TGTGCCAGCAGTTCCTCCTATACAGATACGCAGTATTTT.

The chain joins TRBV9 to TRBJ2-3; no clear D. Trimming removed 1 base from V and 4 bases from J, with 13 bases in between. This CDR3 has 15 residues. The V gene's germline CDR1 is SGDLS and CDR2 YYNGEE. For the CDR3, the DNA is TGTGCCAGCAGCGTAAGGTCTAACGGCCCAGATACGCAGTATTTT. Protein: CASSVRSNGPDTQYF.

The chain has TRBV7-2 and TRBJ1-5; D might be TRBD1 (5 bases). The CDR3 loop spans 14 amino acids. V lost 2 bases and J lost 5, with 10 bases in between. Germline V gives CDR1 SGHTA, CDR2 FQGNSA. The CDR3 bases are TGTGCCAGCAGCTTAAAGGGGCCGGATCAGCCCCAGCATTTT. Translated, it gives CASSLKGPDQPQHF.

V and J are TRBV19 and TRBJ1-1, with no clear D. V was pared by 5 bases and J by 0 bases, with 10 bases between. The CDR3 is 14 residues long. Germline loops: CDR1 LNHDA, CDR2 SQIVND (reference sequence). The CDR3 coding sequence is TGTGCCAGTAGTTCCAAGACACTGAACACTGAAGCTTTCTTT. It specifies CASSSKTLNTEAFF. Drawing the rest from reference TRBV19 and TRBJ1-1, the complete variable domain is DGGITQSPKYLFRKEGQNVTLSCEQNLNHDAMYWYRQDPGQGLRLIYYSQIVNDFQKGDIAEGYSVSREKKESFPLTVTSAQKNPTAFYLCASSSKTLNTEAFFGQGTRLTVV.

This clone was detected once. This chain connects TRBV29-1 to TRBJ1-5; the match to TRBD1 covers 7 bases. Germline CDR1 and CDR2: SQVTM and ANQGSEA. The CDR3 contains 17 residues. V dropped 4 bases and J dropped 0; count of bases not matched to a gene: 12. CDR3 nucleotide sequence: TGCAGCGTTGCCTTGACAGGGAGTTTGGGTAGCAATCAGCCCCAGCATTTT. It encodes CSVALTGSLGSNQPQHF.

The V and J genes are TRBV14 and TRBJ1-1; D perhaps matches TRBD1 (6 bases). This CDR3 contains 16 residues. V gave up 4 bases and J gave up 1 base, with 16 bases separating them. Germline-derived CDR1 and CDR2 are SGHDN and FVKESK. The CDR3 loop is CASSLFPGTRNTEAFF. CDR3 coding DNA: TGTGCCAGCAGCCTGTTTCCCGGGACAAGGAACACTGAAGCTTTCTTT.

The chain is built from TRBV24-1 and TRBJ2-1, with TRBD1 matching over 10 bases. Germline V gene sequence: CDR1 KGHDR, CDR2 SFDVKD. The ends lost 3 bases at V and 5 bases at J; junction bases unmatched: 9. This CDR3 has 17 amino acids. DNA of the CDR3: TGTGCCACCAGTGATCCTCTACCGGGACAGGGGAACAATGAGCAGTTCTTC. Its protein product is CATSDPLPGQGNNEQFF.

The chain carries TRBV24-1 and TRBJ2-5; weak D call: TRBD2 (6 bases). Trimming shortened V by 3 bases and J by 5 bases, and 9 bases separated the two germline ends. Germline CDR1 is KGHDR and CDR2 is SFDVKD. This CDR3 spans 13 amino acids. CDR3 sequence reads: CATSDGGKETQYF. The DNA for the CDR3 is TGTGCCACCAGTGATGGAGGGAAGGAGACCCAGTACTTC.

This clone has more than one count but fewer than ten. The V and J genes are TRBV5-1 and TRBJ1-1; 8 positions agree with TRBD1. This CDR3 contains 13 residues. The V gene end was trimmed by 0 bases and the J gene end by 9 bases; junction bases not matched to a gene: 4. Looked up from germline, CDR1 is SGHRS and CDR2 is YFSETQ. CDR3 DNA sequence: TGCGCCAGCAGCTTGGCGGGACAGGCTCAAGCTTTCTTT. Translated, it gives CASSLAGQAQAFF.

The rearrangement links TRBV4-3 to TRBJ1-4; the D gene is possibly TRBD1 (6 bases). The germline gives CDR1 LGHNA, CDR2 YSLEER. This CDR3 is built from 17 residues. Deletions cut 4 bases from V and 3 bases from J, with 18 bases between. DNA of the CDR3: TGCGCCAGCAGCCCCGGACAGTTTGCGGGTGCTAATGAAAAACTGTTTTTT. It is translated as CASSPGQFAGANEKLFF.

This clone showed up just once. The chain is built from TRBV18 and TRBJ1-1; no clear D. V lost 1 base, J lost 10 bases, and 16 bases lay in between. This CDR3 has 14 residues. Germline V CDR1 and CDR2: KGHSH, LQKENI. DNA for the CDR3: TGTGCCAGCTCACCACAGGGTGGGGTTGCGTTAGCTTTCTTT. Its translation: CASSPQGGVALAFF. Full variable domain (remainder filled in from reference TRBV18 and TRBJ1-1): NAGVMQNPRHLVRRRGQEARLRCSPMKGHSHVYWYRQLPEEGLKFMVYLQKENIIDESGMPKERFSAEFPKEGPSILRIQQVVRGDSAAYFCASSPQGGVALAFFGQGTRLTVV.

For the CDR3, the DNA is TGTGCCTGGAGTGTTCGAGGAAACACCATATATTTT. Protein product: CAWSVRGNTIYF. This sequence joins TRBV30 and TRBJ1-3; D ambiguous. The CDR3 runs to 12 residues. V was cut by 0 bases and J by 4 bases, with 4 bases left in between. The germline V gene encodes CDR1 GTSNPN and CDR2 SVGIG (reference sequence).

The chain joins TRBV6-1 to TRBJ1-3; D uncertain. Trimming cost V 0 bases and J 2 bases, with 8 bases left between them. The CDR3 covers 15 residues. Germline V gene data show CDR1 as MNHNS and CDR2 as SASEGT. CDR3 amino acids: CASSEAMRTGNTIYF. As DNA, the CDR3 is TGTGCCAGCAGTGAAGCGATGAGAACTGGAAACACCATATATTTT.

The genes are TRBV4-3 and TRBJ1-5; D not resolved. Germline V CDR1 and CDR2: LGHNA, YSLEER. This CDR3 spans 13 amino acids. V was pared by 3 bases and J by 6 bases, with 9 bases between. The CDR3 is CASSQILGQPQHF. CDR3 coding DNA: TGCGCCAGCAGCCAGATCCTCGGTCAGCCCCAGCATTTT.

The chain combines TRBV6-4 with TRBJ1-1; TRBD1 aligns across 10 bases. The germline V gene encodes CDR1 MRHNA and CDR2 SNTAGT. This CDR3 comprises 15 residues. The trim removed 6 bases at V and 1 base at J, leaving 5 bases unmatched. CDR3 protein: CASSDRGLGNTEAFF. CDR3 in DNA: TGTGCCAGCAGCGACAGGGGGCTAGGGAACACTGAAGCTTTCTTT.

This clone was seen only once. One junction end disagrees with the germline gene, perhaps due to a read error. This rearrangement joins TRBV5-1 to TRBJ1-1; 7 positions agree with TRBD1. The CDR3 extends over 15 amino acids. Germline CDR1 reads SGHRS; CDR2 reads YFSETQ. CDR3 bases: TGCGCCAGCAGCTTGGAAGGGACAGCGAACACTCAAGCTTTCTTT. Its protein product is CASSLEGTANTQAFF.

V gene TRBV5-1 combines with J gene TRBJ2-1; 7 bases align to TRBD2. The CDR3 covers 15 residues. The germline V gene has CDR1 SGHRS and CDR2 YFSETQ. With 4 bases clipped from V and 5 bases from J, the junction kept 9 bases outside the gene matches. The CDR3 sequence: CASSRDYSLDNEQFF. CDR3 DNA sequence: TGCGCCAGCAGCCGGGACTACAGTCTCGACAATGAGCAGTTCTTC.

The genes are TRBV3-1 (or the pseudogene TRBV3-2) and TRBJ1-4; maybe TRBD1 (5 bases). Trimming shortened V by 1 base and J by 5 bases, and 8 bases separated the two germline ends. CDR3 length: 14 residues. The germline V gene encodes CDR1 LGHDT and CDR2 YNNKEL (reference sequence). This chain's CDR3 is CASSQGGFNEKLFF. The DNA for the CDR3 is TGTGCCAGCAGCCAAGGGGGGTTCAATGAAAAACTGTTTTTT.

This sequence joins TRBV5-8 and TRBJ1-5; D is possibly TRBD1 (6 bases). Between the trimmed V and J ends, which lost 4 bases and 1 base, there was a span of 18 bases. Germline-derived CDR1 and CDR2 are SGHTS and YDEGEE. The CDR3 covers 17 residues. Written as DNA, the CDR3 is TGTGCCAGCAGCAAACCCCACACAGGGAAAAGCAATCAGCCCCAGCATTTT. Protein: CASSKPHTGKSNQPQHF.

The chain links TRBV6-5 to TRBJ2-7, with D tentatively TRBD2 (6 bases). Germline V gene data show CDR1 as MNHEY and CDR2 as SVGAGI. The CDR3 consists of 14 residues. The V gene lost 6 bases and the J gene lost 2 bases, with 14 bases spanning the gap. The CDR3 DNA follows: TGTGCCAGCAGCCGGGGAGGAGGTACCTACGAGCAGTACTTC. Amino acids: CASSRGGGTYEQYF.